Listed below are T cell receptor beta chains from one sample, sequenced in a study of control samples from healthy donors and cancer patients. This table comes from immunoSEQ multiplex PCR, and its TCRdb copy is limited to in-frame clones, with some not included. The sample yields some 130,000 clones, about 93% seen once. The sequencing input was PBMCs. These receptors originate from a man in his fifties with head and neck cancer. Each CDR3 is given with its conserved first and last residue. D genes are given only for firm matches. Not every row has a clone size; where given, it reads once, few, many or a size class.

TRBJ2-1 - - TRBV7-2 TGTGCCAGCGGCGCGATCAGACACATAGAGTTCTTC CASGAIRHIEFF
TRBJ1-5 - - TRBV6-2/TRBV6-3 TGTGCCAGCAGTTCCCCACGGGGCAATCAGCCCCAGCATTTT CASSSPRGNQPQHF
TRBJ2-3 - - TRBV27 TGTGCCAGCAGTTTAAGTAGGGCGAGCACAGATACGCAGTATTTT CASSLSRASTDTQYF
TRBJ1-1 - once TRBV6-5 TGTGCCAGCAGTTACGCCCTGGGGCAGGGTGAAGCTTTCTTT CASSYALGQGEAFF
TRBJ1-2 TRBD1 - TRBV6-5 TGTGCCAGCAGTTACTCTGGACAGGGAGGCTATGGCTACACCTTC CASSYSGQGGYGYTF
TRBJ2-1 - - TRBV6-5 TGTGCCAGCAGTTACTCAAACAGGAACAATGAGCAGTTCTTC CASSYSNRNNEQFF
TRBJ1-1 - - TRBV4-2 TGTGCCAGCAGCCAAGATTGGCTCCAGAACACTGAAGCTTTCTTT CASSQDWLQNTEAFF
TRBJ2-7 - - TRBV7-2 TGTGCCAGCAGCTTGGCAGGGGCTCTGTACGAGCAGTACTTC CASSLAGALYEQYF
TRBJ2-2 - - TRBV28 TGTGCCAGCAGTGGAGGTGTTACGAACACCGGGGAGCTGTTTTTT CASSGGVTNTGELFF
TRBJ1-6 - - TRBV7-9 TGTGCCAGCAGCTCCACAGCAAGGAGCTCCTATAATTCACCCCTCCACTTT CASSSTARSSYNSPLHF
TRBJ2-3 TRBD1 - TRBV11-2 TGTGCCAGCAGCGCGCAGACAGGGGAGGAAGATACGCAGTATTTT CASSAQTGEEDTQYF
TRBJ2-7 TRBD2 - TRBV27 TGTGCCAGCAGTTACGGACTAGCGGGGAAGCAGTACTTC CASSYGLAGKQYF
TRBJ2-1 - - TRBV12-3/TRBV12-4 TGTGCCAGCAGGGTACAAAATGAGCAGTTCTTC CASRVQNEQFF
TRBJ2-7 - - TRBV28 TGTGCCCCCCGGGACCGCAACTACGAGCAGTACTTC CAPRDRNYEQYF
TRBJ1-2 TRBD1 - TRBV2 TGTGCCAGCAGTAAAATATGGACAGGGAGAAACTATGGCTACACCTTC CASSKIWTGRNYGYTF
TRBJ2-7 TRBD2 - TRBV18 TGTGCCAGCTCATCGGGGGGGGAGCAGTACTTC CASSSGGEQYF
TRBJ1-6 - - TRBV5-1 TGCGCCAGCAGCTTGGAGGGCAGTCCGGGGGGACCCCTCCACTTT CASSLEGSPGGPLHF
TRBJ2-3 TRBD2 - TRBV4-3 TGCGCCAGCAGCCAAGAGGCTAGCGGGGGGGTTAGCACAGATACGCAGTATTTT CASSQEASGGVSTDTQYF
TRBJ2-1 TRBD2 - TRBV3-1/TRBV3-2 TGTGCCAGCAGATTGACTAGCGGGGCCTACAATGAGCAGTTCTTC CASRLTSGAYNEQFF
TRBJ2-5 - - TRBV7-9 TGTGCCAGCAGCATTAGGTCGCGGAGGACCCAGTACTTC CASSIRSRRTQYF
TRBJ2-5 TRBD2 - TRBV3-1/TRBV3-2 TGTGCCAGCAGCCAACAAACACAGCGGGGAGAGACCCAGTACTTC CASSQQTQRGETQYF
TRBJ2-7 - - TRBV7-8 TGTGCCAGCAGCTTAGTTAGCCTTCCCTACGAGCAGTACTTC CASSLVSLPYEQYF
TRBJ1-1 - - TRBV9 TGTGCCAGCAGCGGTGGACAAGTTCCCACCTCTGGAGCTTTCTTT CASSGGQVPTSGAFF
TRBJ2-5 TRBD2 - TRBV7-8 TGTGCCAGCAGCTCCTCCGGGGGGGCGAAGACCCAGTACTTC CASSSSGGAKTQYF
TRBJ2-4 TRBD1 - TRBV10-1 TGCGCCATCCCGGGACAGGGTAGGAGATGGACCAAAAACATTCAGTACTTC CAIPGQGRRWTKNIQYF
TRBJ2-1 - - TRBV6-2/TRBV6-3 TGTGCCAGCAGTCACTCTGGAGTGGGTGAGCAGTTCTTC CASSHSGVGEQFF
TRBJ2-1 - - TRBV4-3 TGCGCCAGCAGCCGCCGGCCGCTAGCGCCATCACCTCGGGCCAGATCCCATGAGCAGTTCTTC CASSRRPLAPSPRARSHEQFF
TRBJ2-3 - - TRBV4-1 TGCGCCAGCAGCCAGGGACGGTGGGGCACAGATACGCAGTATTTT CASSQGRWGTDTQYF
TRBJ1-4 TRBD1 - TRBV4-2 TGTGCCAGCAGCCTGGGACAGGCTCAGGAAAAACTGTTTTTT CASSLGQAQEKLFF
TRBJ2-7 - - TRBV4-2 TGTGCCAGCAGCCAAGAATTCATGGGAAGGTACGAGCAGTACTTC CASSQEFMGRYEQYF
TRBJ1-5 TRBD1 - TRBV28 TGTGCCAGCAGTTCGGGACAGGGGGCGCATTGGGTTCAGCCCCAGCATTTT CASSSGQGAHWVQPQHF
TRBJ1-5 - - TRBV7-9 TGTGCCAGCCGGGGGGTAAATCAGCCCCAGCATTTT CASRGVNQPQHF
TRBJ2-7 - - TRBV10-3 TGTGCCATCCAGGCCACCGTAGGCTACGAGCAGTACTTC CAIQATVGYEQYF
TRBJ2-3 TRBD2 - TRBV7-7 TGTGCCAGCAGCTCTAGCGGGGGGGCCGGGGATACGCAGTATTTT CASSSSGGAGDTQYF
TRBJ1-1 - - TRBV4-3 TGCGCCAGCAGCCAAGATAGGGCGGAAAACACTGAAGCTTTCTTT CASSQDRAENTEAFF
TRBJ2-7 TRBD2 - TRBV7-2 TGTGCCAGCAGCCTAAAGACTAGCGGTCACTACGAGCAGTACTTC CASSLKTSGHYEQYF
TRBJ1-1 - - TRBV11-2 TGTGCCAGCAGCTTAGAAACGGGGAACACTGAAGCTTTCTTT CASSLETGNTEAFF
TRBJ2-1 - - TRBV6-2/TRBV6-3 TGTGCCAGCAGTTACGACTCCTCCTACAATGAGCAGTTCTTC CASSYDSSYNEQFF
TRBJ2-6 TRBD1 - TRBV28 TGTGCCACCCAGACCCCGACAGGGAGTAGGGCTAACTCTGGGGCCAACGTCCTGACTTTC CATQTPTGSRANSGANVLTF
TRBJ2-2 - - TRBV18 TGTGCCAGCTCACCCCTGGCGGACAACACCGGGGAGCTGTTTTTT CASSPLADNTGELFF
TRBJ1-2 - - TRBV5-1 TGCGCCAGCAGTCCCCGGGGCGATGGCTACACCTTC CASSPRGDGYTF
TRBJ2-3 TRBD2 once TRBV24-1 TGTGCCACCAGTGATTCCGGACTAGCGGGGGTCCTAGACACAGATACGCAGTATTTT CATSDSGLAGVLDTDTQYF
TRBJ1-2 - - TRBV5-1 TGCGCCAGCAGCTTGAACGGAAACTATGGCTACACCTTC CASSLNGNYGYTF
TRBJ1-1 - - TRBV2 TGTGCCAGCTTGTTAGCAGAAGGGAAGGGAGCTTTCTTT CASLLAEGKGAFF
TRBJ1-5 TRBD1 - TRBV5-6 TGTGCCAGCAGCTTGTTATCGGTAGGGGGCGGCAATCAGCCCCAGCATTTT CASSLLSVGGGNQPQHF